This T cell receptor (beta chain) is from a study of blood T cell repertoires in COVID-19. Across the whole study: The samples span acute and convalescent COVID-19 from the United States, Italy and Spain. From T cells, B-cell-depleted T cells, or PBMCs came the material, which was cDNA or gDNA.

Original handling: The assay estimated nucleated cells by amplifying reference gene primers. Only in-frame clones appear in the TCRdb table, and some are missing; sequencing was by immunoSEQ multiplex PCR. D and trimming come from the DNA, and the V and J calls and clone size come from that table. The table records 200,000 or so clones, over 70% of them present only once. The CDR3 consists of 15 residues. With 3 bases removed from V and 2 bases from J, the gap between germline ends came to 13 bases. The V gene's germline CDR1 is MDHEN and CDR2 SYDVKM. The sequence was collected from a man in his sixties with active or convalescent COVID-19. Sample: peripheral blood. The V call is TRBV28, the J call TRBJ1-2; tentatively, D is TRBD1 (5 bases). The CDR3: CASSLPQDINYGYTF. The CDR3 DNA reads TGTGCCAGCAGTTTGCCCCAGGACATAAACTATGGCTACACCTTC.